A single sample is the source of the 7 T cell receptor beta chains below, sequenced in a study of early T cells in non-severe SARS-CoV-2 infection. MiXCR was run by TCRdb on the 5' RACE reads, yielding one entry per CDR3 protein. The table shows about 80,000 distinct CDR3 sequences, with approximately 5% occurring only once. The sequenced sample was whole blood, obtained at baseline. The receptors come from an adult who was a healthcare worker with PCR-confirmed SARS-CoV-2 infection or an uninfected control (not recorded which).

There are many counts of this clonotype. This chain joins TRBV11-2 and TRBJ2-3; D may be TRBD2 (5 bases). The CDR3 has 15 residues. V was pared by 7 bases and J by 2 bases, with 16 bases between. CDR1 is SGHAT, CDR2 FQNNGV, per germline. The DNA for the CDR3 is TGTGCCAGCAACCCACTAGACTCCTACACAGATACGCAGTATTTT. Translation: CASNPLDSYTDTQYF.

The chain links TRBV6-5 to TRBJ1-2, with a weak D call TRBD1 (5 bases). V gave up 2 bases and J gave up 6 bases, with 13 bases separating them. CDR1 and CDR2 (germline): MNHEY, SVGAGI. The CDR3 is 14 amino acids. CDR3 protein: CASSYGTFANGYTF. The CDR3, as DNA: TGTGCCAGCAGTTACGGGACTTTCGCTAATGGCTACACCTTC.

This clonotype was recorded at least ten times. The J gene is TRBJ1-1, the V gene TRBV27; a possible D gene is TRBD1 (5 bases). The germline V gene has CDR1 MNHEY and CDR2 SMNVEV (reference sequence). V was clipped by 6 bases and J by 6 bases, with 11 bases between them. The CDR3 consists of 12 residues. The DNA for the CDR3 is TGTGCCAGCAGGGCAGGGTGGGCTGAAGCTTTCTTT. This gives the protein CASRAGWAEAFF.

This clonotype was picked up many times. The J gene is TRBJ1-1, the V gene TRBV6-1; maybe TRBD1 (5 bases). V lost 6 bases to trimming and J lost 3 bases, with 14 bases between them. The germline V gene has CDR1 MNHNS and CDR2 SASEGT. The CDR3 covers 14 residues. CDR3 nucleotide sequence: TGTGCCAGCAGCGGGGGACGGACTTACACTGAAGCTTTCTTT. Its protein is CASSGGRTYTEAFF.

At least ten counts were recorded for this clonotype. This chain links TRBV3-1 with TRBJ2-1; TRBD1 or TRBD2 may be the D gene (5 bases each). Germline CDR1 LGHDT, CDR2 YNNKEL (reference sequence). This CDR3 contains 16 residues. Trimming shortened V by 2 bases and J by 12 bases, and 23 bases separated the two germline ends. This chain's CDR3 is CASSQHAPGPSSRQFF. Here the CDR3 DNA reads TGTGCCAGCAGCCAACACGCTCCGGGACCCTCTTCCCGGCAGTTCTTC.

The rearrangement joins TRBV7-9 to TRBJ2-7; weak D call: TRBD1 (6 bases). CDR1 and CDR2 (germline): SEHNR, FQNEAQ (reference sequence). V was clipped by 8 bases and J by 7 bases, with 15 bases between them. This CDR3 is 12 amino acids long. The CDR3 bases are TGTGCCAGCGCCGACAGGTTAGGGGAGCAGTACTTC. Translated, it gives CASADRLGEQYF.

The chain links TRBV7-9 to TRBJ2-2; D perhaps matches TRBD2 (5 bases). The germline V gene encodes CDR1 SEHNR and CDR2 FQNEAQ (reference sequence). V dropped 5 bases and J dropped 3 bases, with 7 bases sitting between them. The CDR3 is 13 amino acids. The CDR3 DNA reads TGTGCCAGCAGCCCGGACTACACCGGGGAGCTGTTTTTT. This codes for CASSPDYTGELFF.